A single T cell receptor (beta chain) is shown here with its context. The CDR3 extends over 13 amino acids. CDR1 is SGHVS and CDR2 is FQNEAQ in the germline V gene. Deletions cut 1 base from V and 4 bases from J, with 5 bases between. This sample was included in a study of blood T cell repertoires in COVID-19. The table came from immunoSEQ multiplex PCR; TCRdb's copy has only in-frame clones and leaves some out. In the table there are 250,000 to 350,000 clones, 70% to 90% of which are singletons. This clonotype was sampled from a woman between 25 and 40 years old who had recovered from COVID-19. The rearrangement uses TRBV7-8 and TRBJ1-3, with unresolved D. Sequencing used peripheral blood. The CDR3 DNA reads TGTGCCAGCAGCTTAGTCCCGGGAAACACCATATATTTT. Protein: CASSLVPGNTIYF.